This T cell receptor (beta chain) was recorded in a study of blood T cell repertoires in COVID-19 (TCRdb year 2020). Describing the broader study: Samples covering the acute and convalescent phases of COVID-19 were provided by collaborators in the United States, Italy and Spain. HLA class I and class II types, where available, came from metadata supplied by the sample provider rather than from assay-based typing. The prospective study material was composed of cDNA or gDNA derived from T cells, B-cell-depleted T cells, or PBMCs. The repertoires were released in a freely available public database intended as a resource for research on the immune response to SARS-CoV-2. The dataset comprised deeply sampled blood TCRbeta repertoires from subjects exposed to, actively infected with, or recovered from COVID-19. The samples were drawn from the first 160 participants of the ongoing ImmuneRACE study and from more than 1,000 subjects provided by 6 global collaborators. A de-identified subject ID, COVID-19 status, age in years and sex were almost always included in the sample metadata. The investigation overall reported the following: The quantity of clinical and demographic metadata differed by source and by participant and was supplied without curation.

Whole blood was collected in K2EDTA tubes by collaborating institutions according to the institutions' own protocols. For TCRbeta analysis, collaborators shipped samples in one of three forms: frozen whole blood, isolated PBMCs, or DNA extracted from either of those sample types. In regard to this clone: It lacks a known antigen. No base quality values were provided; no much bigger clone lies one nucleotide off.

The germline V gene specifies MRHNA as CDR1 and SNTAGT as CDR2. From the cysteine through the phenylalanine, the CDR3 covers 17 amino acids. The sequence is cut down to CDR3 DNA, 51 bases in frame from base 1. Trimming takes 3 bases from V and 5 bases from J, and the germline ends sit 20 bases apart. TCRbeta CDR3 regions were amplified from genomic DNA by means of the immunoSEQ Assay, a bias-controlled multiplex PCR. On the authors' methods: Within the assay, amplification of reference gene primers was used to estimate how many nucleated cells each sample contained. To quantify the absolute abundance of each unique TCRbeta CDR3 rearrangement, sequence reads were collapsed and filtered. For each sample, productive Simpson clonality was calculated as the square root of Simpson's diversity index across productive rearrangements. Imported from immuneACCESS, the table was reduced by TCRdb to in-frame sequences with V and J called. These copies leave out some clones; in studies compared against another copy, an unresolved V gene accounts for under half, and the cause of the remainder is not known. V and J calls and clone size are given by that table; D and trimming were obtained from the DNA. The sample table lists about 180,000 clones, 80% to 90% of them with a count of one. Of the sample, less than 25% falls within the top ten clones.

The chain is encoded by TRBV6-4 joined to TRBJ2-1; the D gene is perhaps TRBD1, from 5 matching bases. The source of this sequence is a man between 70 and 80 years old with active or convalescent COVID-19. The sample consisted of peripheral blood. The CDR3 region: CASSDAPTGSWDNEQFF. The bases read TGTGCCAGCAGTGATGCCCCCACAGGCAGTTGGGACAATGAGCAGTTCTTC.